The 12 T cell receptor beta chains in this list originate from one sample, sequenced in a study of cytomegalovirus exposure and HLA in healthy donors. This PCR relied on a set of 60 Vbeta primers and 13 Jbeta primers. TCRdb's table, derived via immunoSEQ multiplex PCR, lists solely in-frame clones and lacks some. The table lists approximately 200,000 clones, around 78% of them singletons. Input material: PBMCs. Every receptor here comes from a man aged 25-45 years in good health and CMV-seronegative.

J is TRBJ2-5 and V is TRBV4-1, with TRBD2 matching 13 bases. V shed 2 bases, J shed 4 bases, and the junction held 13 bases outside the gene matches. Germline CDR1 is MGHRA and CDR2 is YSYEKL. The length of the CDR3 is 19 residues. The CDR3, as DNA: TGCGCCAGCAGCCAACCTCGACTAGCGGGAGGTTTGGGGCGAGAGACCCAGTACTTC. Protein: CASSQPRLAGGLGRETQYF.

The chain recombines TRBV5-1 with TRBJ1-4, with D possibly TRBD1 on 5 matching bases. CDR1 is SGHRS, CDR2 YFSETQ, per germline. The CDR3 is 14 amino acids. Trimming removed 5 bases from V and 2 bases from J, with 10 bases in between. In DNA form, the CDR3 reads TGCGCCAGCAGAGACGACAGCACTAATGAAAAACTGTTTTTT. Translated, it gives CASRDDSTNEKLFF.

The gene calls are TRBV20-1 and TRBJ2-1, with D perhaps matching TRBD2 (6 bases). The CDR3 length is 11 residues. V was pared by 3 bases and J by 9 bases, with 9 bases between. CDR1 and CDR2 (germline): DFQATT, SNEGSKA (reference sequence). The CDR3 loop is CSARWGVEQFF. DNA for the CDR3: TGCAGTGCTAGGTGGGGGGTTGAGCAGTTCTTC.

The CDR3 loop reads CASSSEPLAGYEQYF. The CDR3 DNA follows: TGTGCCAGCAGCTCTGAGCCCCTAGCGGGGTACGAGCAGTACTTC. V and J are TRBV11-2 and TRBJ2-7, with TRBD2 identical over 9 bases. Germline assignment: CDR1 SGHAT and CDR2 FQNNGV. The CDR3 length is 15 residues. The junction had 8 bases not matched to a gene; V was cut back by 4 bases and J by 4 bases. Full variable domain (remainder filled in from reference TRBV11-2 and TRBJ2-7): EAGVAQSPRYKIIEKRQSVAFWCNPISGHATLYWYQQILGQGPKLLIQFQNNGVVDDSQLPKDRFSAERLKGVDSTLKIQPAKLEDSAVYLCASSSEPLAGYEQYFGPGTRLTVT.

This chain links TRBV5-4 with TRBJ2-1; D is perhaps TRBD1 (6 bases). CDR3 length equals 16 residues. Trimming cost V 4 bases and J 3 bases, with 17 bases left between them. Germline CDR1 reads SGHNT; CDR2 reads YYREEE (reference sequence). This chain's CDR3 is CASSIGTTLGYNEQFF. DNA of the CDR3: TGTGCCAGCAGCATTGGGACAACCCTTGGCTACAATGAGCAGTTCTTC.

The chain links TRBV4-1 to TRBJ2-3; D call uncertain. The CDR3 is 12 residues long. The germline CDR1 and CDR2 sequences are MGHRA and YSYEKL. Trimming shortened V by 1 base and J by 5 bases, and 4 bases separated the two germline ends. CDR3 loop: CASSQAGDTQYF. The DNA of the CDR3 is TGCGCCAGCAGCCAAGCGGGAGATACGCAGTATTTT.

The V call is TRBV11-2, the J call TRBJ1-1, with TRBD1 matching 9 bases. Germline lookup yields CDR1 SGHAT and CDR2 FQNNGV. CDR3 length: 13 residues. Unmatched junction bases numbered 5, after V lost 5 bases and J lost 7 bases. This CDR3 is CASSPRTGVEAFF. Here the CDR3 DNA reads TGTGCCAGCAGCCCCAGGACAGGGGTTGAAGCTTTCTTT.

The chain employs TRBV28 and TRBJ1-1, with D maybe TRBD1 (5 bases). V dropped 3 bases and J dropped 5 bases, with 13 bases sitting between them. Per germline, CDR1 MDHEN and CDR2 SYDVKM. The CDR3 covers 14 residues. The CDR3 spells CASSFQPGGTEAFF. The DNA of the CDR3 is TGTGCCAGCAGTTTTCAGCCCGGGGGGACTGAAGCTTTCTTT.

The CDR3 DNA is TGTGCCAGTAGTACAGGGGTCCACGAGCAGTACTTC. Its translation: CASSTGVHEQYF. V and J are TRBV19 and TRBJ2-7; TRBD1 might be the D (6 bases). The length of the CDR3 is 12 residues. V was clipped by 4 bases and J by 5 bases, with 9 bases between them. CDR1 is LNHDA and CDR2 is SQIVND in the germline V gene (reference sequence).

This clone was detected only a few times. The rearrangement uses TRBV4-1 and TRBJ2-7; 11 bases match TRBD2. CDR1 MGHRA and CDR2 YSYEKL come from the germline V gene. Losses at the gene ends were 3 bases for V and 6 bases for J; bases not matched to a gene: 10. This CDR3 is 16 amino acids long. The CDR3 nucleotides read TGCGCCAGCAGCCAGGTAGGGCTAGCGGGAGGAAGCGAGCAGTACTTC. This encodes CASSQVGLAGGSEQYF.

The chain recombines TRBV19 with TRBJ1-5; no reliable D call. This CDR3 is 13 amino acids long. The germline V and J ends were trimmed by 5 bases and 3 bases, with 8 bases remaining between them. Germline CDR1 is LNHDA and CDR2 is SQIVND (reference sequence). DNA for the CDR3: TGTGCCAGTAGTGGAACAGCCAATCAGCCCCAGCATTTT. It yields the protein CASSGTANQPQHF.

The chain links TRBV28 to TRBJ1-1, with D perhaps TRBD1 (6 bases). CDR1 is MDHEN, CDR2 SYDVKM, per germline. This CDR3 spans 13 amino acids. Trimming cost V 8 bases and J 1 base, with 11 bases left between them. CDR3: CASLDRRNTEAFF. The DNA for the CDR3 is TGTGCCAGCTTAGACAGGAGGAACACTGAAGCTTTCTTT. Drawing the rest from reference TRBV28 and TRBJ1-1, the complete variable domain is DVKVTQSSRYLVKRTGEKVFLECVQDMDHENMFWYRQDPGLGLRLIYFSYDVKMKEKGDIPEGYSVSREKKERFSLILESASTNQTSMYLCASLDRRNTEAFFGQGTRLTVV.